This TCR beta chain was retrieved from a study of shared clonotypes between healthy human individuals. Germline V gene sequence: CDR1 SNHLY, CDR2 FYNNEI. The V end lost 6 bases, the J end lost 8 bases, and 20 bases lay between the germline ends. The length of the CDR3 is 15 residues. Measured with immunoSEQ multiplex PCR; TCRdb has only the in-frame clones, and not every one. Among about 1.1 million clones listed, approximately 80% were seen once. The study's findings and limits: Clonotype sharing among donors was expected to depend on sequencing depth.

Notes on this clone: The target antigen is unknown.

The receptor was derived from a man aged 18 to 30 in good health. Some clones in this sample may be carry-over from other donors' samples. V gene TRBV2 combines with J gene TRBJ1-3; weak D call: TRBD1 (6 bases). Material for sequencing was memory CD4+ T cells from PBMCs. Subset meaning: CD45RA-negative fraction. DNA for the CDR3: TGTGCCAGCAGACTAGCCAGGGGCCGCGAGTACACCATATATTTT. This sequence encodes CASRLARGREYTIYF.